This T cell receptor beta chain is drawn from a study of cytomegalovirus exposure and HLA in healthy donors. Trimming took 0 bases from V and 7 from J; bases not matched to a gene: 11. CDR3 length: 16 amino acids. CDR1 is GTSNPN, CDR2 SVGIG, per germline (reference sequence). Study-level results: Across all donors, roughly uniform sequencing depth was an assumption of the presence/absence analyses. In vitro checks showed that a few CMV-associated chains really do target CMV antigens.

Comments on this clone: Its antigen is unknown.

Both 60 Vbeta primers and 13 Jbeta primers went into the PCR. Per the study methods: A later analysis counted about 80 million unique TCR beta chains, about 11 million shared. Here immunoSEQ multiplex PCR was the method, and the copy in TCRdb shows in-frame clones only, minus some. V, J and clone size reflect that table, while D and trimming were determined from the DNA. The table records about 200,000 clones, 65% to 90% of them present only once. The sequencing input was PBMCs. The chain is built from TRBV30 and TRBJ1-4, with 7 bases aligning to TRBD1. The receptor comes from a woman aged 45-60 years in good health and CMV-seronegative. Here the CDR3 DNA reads TGTGCCTGGAGTGTGGGAATAAGACAGGGAGGTGAAAAACTGTTTTTT. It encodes CAWSVGIRQGGEKLFF.